The rows below give T cell receptor beta chains drawn from one sample of a study of blood T cell repertoires in COVID-19. The data were produced by immunoSEQ multiplex PCR, yet TCRdb's version contains in-frame clones alone and is incomplete. The data hold 240,000 or so clones, with around nine tenths observed a single time. The sequencing sample was made of peripheral blood. These receptors all come from a woman aged 40 to 49 who had recovered from COVID-19. Both conserved end residues are trimmed from each CDR3. A D gene is named only where the DNA matches it firmly.

>TRBD2|TRBV30|TRBJ2-3
AWSGSGADTQY
>NA|TRBV19|TRBJ2-5
ASSPARDAETQY
>TRBD1|TRBV6-2/TRBV6-3|TRBJ1-1
ASTPSGGQGREAF
>NA|TRBV7-9|TRBJ1-1
ASSLRRAGTEAF
>TRBD2|TRBV11-2|TRBJ2-5
ASSLALAGGQETQY
>NA|TRBV7-9|TRBJ1-5
ASSSPGDSNQPQH
>NA|TRBV30|TRBJ2-7
AWSGSLRTYEQY
>NA|TRBV11-1|TRBJ2-5
ASSSRGPQETQY
>NA|TRBV7-2|TRBJ1-3
ASSLDPLGSGNTIY
>NA|TRBV2|TRBJ1-6
ASLQTPPGGSPLH
>TRBD1|TRBV19|TRBJ1-2
ASSGDRGRGYT
>TRBD2|TRBV5-1|TRBJ2-5
ASSPGGRAGETQY
>NA|TRBV18|TRBJ1-5
ASSPTRRAHQPQH
>NA|TRBV6-4|TRBJ1-1
ASAGTPWAF
>TRBD1|TRBV2|TRBJ1-1
ASSGQGNTEAF
>TRBD1|TRBV5-1|TRBJ1-6
ASSTGTGPNSPLH
>TRBD1|TRBV19|TRBJ1-5
ASTGQVTYGNQPQH
>TRBD1|TRBV7-2|TRBJ1-6
ASSSGTGGRYNSPLH
>TRBD1|TRBV6-5|TRBJ1-2
ASSTDRGRGGYT
>NA|TRBV5-6|TRBJ2-3
ASSFGVSFTDTQY
>TRBD2|TRBV29-1|TRBJ2-5
SVAGGDNGQTQY
>NA|TRBV10-3|TRBJ1-2
AISETGLGYT
>NA|TRBV3-1/TRBV3-2|TRBJ2-2
ASSPLATGELF
>TRBD1|TRBV11-1|TRBJ1-4
ASSPPGTAYEKLF
>NA|TRBV20-1|TRBJ2-1
SARGSVAWF
>TRBD2|TRBV19|TRBJ2-3
ASSLTAGALGTQY
>TRBD1|TRBV11-2|TRBJ2-7
ASSLGPGTGAYEQY
>NA|TRBV12-3/TRBV12-4|TRBJ2-2
ATLGGNTGELF
>TRBD2|TRBV7-8|TRBJ2-2
ASSLARLPGLAGDTGELF
>TRBD1|TRBV9|TRBJ1-3
ASSVGGGQGLGNTIY
>TRBD2|TRBV9|TRBJ2-7
ASSGVGHGGRRDEQY
>TRBD2|TRBV9|TRBJ2-7
ASSPGLAGPYEQY
>TRBD1|TRBV29-1|TRBJ1-4
SVSGTGDEKLF
>TRBD1|TRBV24-1|TRBJ1-4
ATSDPSGGIGEKLF
>NA|TRBV9|TRBJ2-2
ASSPSANTGELF
>NA|TRBV3-1/TRBV3-2|TRBJ1-4
ASSQDGHINEKLF
>NA|TRBV5-4|TRBJ2-5
ASSPGGTETQY
>NA|TRBV28|TRBJ1-1
ASSLRGAPGLEAF
>NA|TRBV29-1|TRBJ1-1
SVEGAMNTEAF